These 27 T cell receptor beta chains were all obtained from the same sample, sequenced in a study of blood T cells in healthy people across ages. The second PCR ran roughly 7 to 12 cycles with a sample-barcoded 5' primer and J-beta primers. TCRdb ran MiXCR on the 5' RACE reads and lists one entry per CDR3 protein. The data contain fewer than 700,000 distinct CDR3 sequences, about 45% of them seen just once; the ten biggest clones take up 20% to 25%. The sample was blood. These receptors came from a man at least 80 years old in good health.

This clonotype turned up a few times. The chain joins TRBV2 to TRBJ2-1; D remains unclear. V lost 8 bases and J 10 bases, leaving 15 bases between the germline ends. Germline loops: CDR1 SNHLY, CDR2 FYNNEI. The CDR3 is 12 residues long. This CDR3 is CASSGPPREQFF. The DNA of the CDR3 is TGTGCCAGCTCCGGCCCACCGAGGGAGCAGTTCTTC.

Only one count was recorded for this clonotype. This chain uses TRBV10-3 with TRBJ2-7; TRBD2 agrees at 10 bases. This CDR3 has 15 amino acids. In germline, CDR1 is ENHRY, CDR2 SYGVKD. Trimming at V came to 4 bases and at J to 5 bases, leaving 8 bases not matched to a gene. Here the CDR3 reads CAISGRSGGAHEQYF. The CDR3 coding sequence is TGTGCCATCAGTGGAAGAAGCGGGGGGGCCCACGAGCAGTACTTC.

In this sample, this clonotype turned up a few times. The chain combines TRBV9 with TRBJ2-3; 7 bases are shared with TRBD2. The CDR3 is 14 residues long. The junction had 5 bases not matched to a gene; V was cut back by 2 bases and J by 5 bases. The germline CDR1 and CDR2 sequences are SGDLS and YYNGEE. The CDR3 DNA follows: TGTGCCAGCAGCGTTATTGGGGGGGTAGATACGCAGTATTTT. It encodes CASSVIGGVDTQYF. Full variable domain (rest looked up from reference TRBV9 and TRBJ2-3): DSGVTQTPKHLITATGQRVTLRCSPRSGDLSVYWYQQSLDQGLQFLIQYYNGEERAKGNILERFSAQQFPDLHSELNLSSLELGDSALYFCASSVIGGVDTQYFGPGTRLTVL.

The J gene is TRBJ2-1, the V gene TRBV25-1; no reliable D call. Germline CDR1 reads MGHDK; CDR2 reads SYGVNS. V was clipped by 1 base and J by 9 bases, with 13 bases between them. The CDR3 length is 14 residues. The chain's CDR3 is CASSEFGSLGEQFF. Here the CDR3 DNA reads TGTGCCAGCAGTGAATTCGGGTCCTTGGGTGAGCAGTTCTTC.

This chain joins TRBV28 and TRBJ2-1, with a weak D call TRBD1 (6 bases). This CDR3 has 16 amino acids. Trimming removed 3 bases at V and 3 bases at J, with 15 bases between. Looked up from germline, CDR1 is MDHEN and CDR2 is SYDVKM. The CDR3 region has the DNA TGTGCCAGCAGTTTTGGGGGCATCGCGAACTACAATGAGCAGTTCTTC. It codes for CASSFGGIANYNEQFF.

This chain links TRBV7-9 with TRBJ1-1; 9 bases align to TRBD1. CDR3 length equals 14 residues. The junction had 13 bases not matched to a gene; V was cut back by 6 bases and J by 11 bases. Germline CDR1 and CDR2: SEHNR and FQNEAQ (reference sequence). CDR3 bases: TGTGCCAGCAGACTGGGGACAGGGATATGTGGCGCTTTCTTT. As protein: CASRLGTGICGAFF.

This clonotype was seen more than once but under ten times. The chain links TRBV20-1 to TRBJ2-3; TRBD2 matches 8 bases. V lost 8 bases, J lost 5 bases, and 9 bases stayed unmatched. CDR3 length: 13 residues. CDR1 and CDR2 from the germline V gene are DFQATT and SNEGSKA (reference sequence). In DNA, the CDR3 is TGCAGTCTCCCAGCGGGGGACCGAGATACGCAGTATTTT. This translates into CSLPAGDRDTQYF.

A word on this clonotype: This clone may be a read error of a much larger clone one base away. This chain connects TRBV6-6 to TRBJ1-2; 9 bases fit TRBD1. The CDR3 is 15 amino acids. CDR1 MNHNY and CDR2 SVGAGI come from the germline V gene (reference sequence). CDR3 in amino acids: CASSTTGTGNYGHTF. CDR3 sequence (DNA): TGTGCCAGCAGCACAACCGGGACAGGGAATTATGGCCACACCTTC.

The chain has TRBV9 and TRBJ2-7; TRBD1 agrees at 7 bases. J gave up 3 bases and V 3 bases, and 6 bases lay outside the gene matches. This CDR3 has 14 amino acids. The germline V gene has CDR1 SGDLS and CDR2 YYNGEE. CDR3 in amino acids: CASSGGQAGYEQYF. The CDR3 DNA reads as TGTGCCAGCAGCGGCGGACAGGCAGGCTACGAGCAGTACTTC.

Details on this clonotype: This may come from a read error, since a much larger clone is one base off. V usage is TRBV6-6 and J usage is TRBJ2-5, with a weak D call TRBD2 (6 bases). The J call may be faulty, since TRBJ2-7 better matches the DNA end. The CDR3 is 16 residues long. The V gene's germline CDR1 is MNHNY and CDR2 SVGAGI (reference sequence). The CDR3, as DNA: TGTGCCAGCAGTCCCCTGAGTAGCGGTGCCTCCTACGAGCAGTACTTC. Its protein is CASSPLSSGASYEQYF.

There are a few counts of this clonotype. The V gene is TRBV5-1, the J gene TRBJ1-2, with D possibly being TRBD1 (5 bases). Trimming took 4 bases from V and 6 from J, leaving 13 bases between them. The CDR3 runs 13 residues. Germline loops: CDR1 SGHRS, CDR2 YFSETQ. The CDR3 sequence: CASSVGREDGYTF. For the CDR3, the DNA is TGCGCCAGCAGCGTGGGCAGGGAGGATGGCTACACCTTC.

A few counts support this clonotype. The CDR3 coding sequence is TGTGCTAGTGGCCAAGCCGACAGGGGGACCCAGTACTTC. It translates to CASGQADRGTQYF. V gene TRBV12-5 combines with J gene TRBJ2-7; 8 nucleotides line up with TRBD1. The J call may be mistaken, given a closer DNA end match to TRBJ2-5. Germline-derived CDR1 and CDR2 are LGHNT and FRNRAP. CDR3 length: 13 residues.

The table lists this clonotype with a few counts. The chain joins TRBV4-3 to TRBJ2-1; 9 bases match TRBD1. Germline loops: CDR1 LGHNA, CDR2 YSLEER. Trimming cost V 4 bases and J 1 base; bases outside gene matches: 5. The CDR3 has 16 residues. The CDR3 region is CASSRLTGGSYNEQFF. The CDR3, as DNA: TGCGCCAGCAGCCGCTTGACAGGGGGGTCCTACAATGAGCAGTTCTTC.

This clonotype has more than one count but fewer than ten. This CDR3 is CASSLQAGPYNEQYF. CDR3 nucleotide sequence: TGTGCCAGCAGCTTACAAGCGGGCCCCTACAATGAGCAGTACTTC. The chain joins TRBV7-3 to TRBJ2-1, with a weak D call TRBD2 (6 bases). The end of the DNA fits TRBJ2-7 better, so the J call may be wrong. The CDR3 covers 15 residues. Per the germline V gene, CDR1 is SGHTA and CDR2 is FQGTGA.

This clonotype was detected a few times. V usage is TRBV6-5 and J usage is TRBJ2-5; the D gene is possibly TRBD1 (6 bases). Germline V gives CDR1 MNHEY, CDR2 SVGAGI. V was clipped by 0 bases and J by 5 bases, with 10 bases between them. The CDR3 loop spans 14 amino acids. The DNA for the CDR3 is TGTGCCAGCAGTTACTCCGACAGGTCGGAGACCCAGTACTTC. Its translation is CASSYSDRSETQYF.

V and J are TRBV19 and TRBJ2-7, with 8 bases fitting TRBD1. The better agreement between TRBJ2-5 and the DNA end casts doubt on the J call. This CDR3 region has 15 residues. The germline gives CDR1 LNHDA, CDR2 SQIVND (reference sequence). CDR3 sequence: CASSEGQGDGETQYF. The CDR3, as DNA: TGTGCCAGTAGTGAAGGACAGGGTGATGGAGAGACCCAGTACTTC.

This clonotype was found a few times. The V gene is TRBV20-1, the J gene TRBJ2-1; TRBD2 aligns across 10 bases. The trim removed 3 bases at V and 3 bases at J, leaving 5 bases unmatched. The CDR3 consists of 15 residues. Germline CDR1 is DFQATT and CDR2 is SNEGSKA (reference sequence). CDR3 sequence (DNA): TGCAGTGCTAGGCTAGCGGGGGACCACTACAATGAGCAGTTCTTC. It encodes CSARLAGDHYNEQFF.

The sample holds many counts of this clonotype. The CDR3 is CSARGYNEQFF. The CDR3 DNA reads as TGCAGTGCTAGAGGGTACAATGAGCAGTTCTTC. The chain links TRBV20-1 to TRBJ2-1, with no clear D. CDR1 and CDR2 (germline): DFQATT, SNEGSKA (reference sequence). The CDR3 runs 11 residues. Deletions cut 1 base from V and 4 bases from J, with 2 bases between.

The chain links TRBV12-3 or TRBV12-4 to TRBJ2-2; D is perhaps TRBD2 (6 bases). The CDR3 loop spans 17 amino acids. V shed 7 bases and J shed 0 bases, with 18 bases lying between them. CDR3 amino acids: CASTRMGGGANTGELFF. The CDR3 region has the DNA TGTGCCAGCACCAGGATGGGAGGCGGGGCGAACACCGGGGAGCTGTTTTTT.

The chain carries TRBV3-1 and TRBJ2-1, with 8 positions matching TRBD2. The V gene's germline CDR1 is LGHDT and CDR2 YNNKEL (reference sequence). The CDR3 totals 15 residues. V lost 5 bases and J lost 2; bases outside the gene matches: 5. The CDR3 DNA follows: TGTGCCAGCAGCGATGGTAGCGGGGCCTACAATGAGCAGTTCTTC. Its translation: CASSDGSGAYNEQFF.

This clonotype was picked up a small number of times. The genes are TRBV20-1 and TRBJ2-5; 7 bases are shared with TRBD2. The germline V gene has CDR1 DFQATT and CDR2 SNEGSKA (reference sequence). This CDR3 spans 16 amino acids. The J segment lost 5 bases and the V segment lost 1 base, leaving 13 bases of the junction unmatched. CDR3 DNA sequence: TGCAGTGCTAGAGCCTGGGAGGGCACGCTAGGGGAGACCCAGTACTTC. Encoded protein: CSARAWEGTLGETQYF.

This clonotype appeared a few times. The CDR3 DNA is TGCGCCAGCAGCCTAACCGGAGCCAGGGATATCAACGAGCAGTACTTC. Translation: CASSLTGARDINEQYF. V and J are TRBV5-1 and TRBJ2-7, with a weak D call TRBD1 (5 bases). V lost 4 bases to trimming and J lost 5 bases, with 22 bases between them. Germline V gene data show CDR1 as SGHRS and CDR2 as YFSETQ. This CDR3 comprises 16 residues.

The V and J genes are TRBV12-3 or TRBV12-4 and TRBJ1-2; 8 bases are a match to TRBD1. V lost 10 bases and J lost 3; bases outside the gene matches: 10. The CDR3 is made up of 14 amino acids. Here the CDR3 DNA reads TGTGCCACTGGAGACAGGGGATCGTACTATGGCTACACCTTC. Encoded protein: CATGDRGSYYGYTF.

This clonotype occurred a few times. The chain carries TRBV7-9 and TRBJ2-7, with a possible D match to TRBD2 (5 bases). The CDR3 totals 14 residues. The germline V and J ends were trimmed by 6 bases and 2 bases, with 14 bases remaining between them. From germline, CDR1 is SEHNR and CDR2 FQNEAQ (reference sequence). CDR3 coding DNA: TGTGCCAGCAGTCGCGGACTGAGCCCCTACGAGCAGTACTTC. Its translation is CASSRGLSPYEQYF. The full variable domain, rest sourced from reference TRBV7-9 and TRBJ2-7, is DTGVSQNPRHKITKRGQNVTFRCDPISEHNRLYWYRQTLGQGPEFLTYFQNEAQLEKSRLLSDRFSAERPKGSFSTLEIQRTEQGDSAMYLCASSRGLSPYEQYFGPGTRLTVT.

The V call is TRBV7-8, the J call TRBJ2-5; D is perhaps TRBD2 (5 bases). Trimming pared 5 bases from V and 1 base from J, leaving 14 bases between. This CDR3 is built from 15 residues. Germline CDR1 and CDR2: SGHVS and FQNEAQ. As DNA, the CDR3 is TGTGCCAGCAGCCGAGGGCGTGGCAGCCAAGAGACCCAGTACTTC. This gives the protein CASSRGRGSQETQYF.

The CDR3 region has the DNA TGTGCCAGCAGCGTGGCTGCTCGAGAGACCCAGTACTTC. This translates into CASSVAARETQYF. This chain uses TRBV9 with TRBJ2-5, with no clear D. The V end was cut by 2 bases, the J end by 4 bases, with 9 bases between. The germline CDR1 and CDR2 sequences are SGDLS and YYNGEE. This CDR3 has 13 residues.

This chain joins TRBV6-6 and TRBJ1-1; 10 bases line up with TRBD1. The germline V gene has CDR1 MNHNY and CDR2 SVGAGI (reference sequence). V lost 6 bases, J lost 3 bases, and 7 bases stayed unmatched. The CDR3 has 15 residues. CDR3 DNA sequence: TGTGCCAGCAGAGACGTGGGACAGGGGTACACTGAAGCTTTCTTT. Translated: CASRDVGQGYTEAFF.